This TCR beta chain is from a study of T cell responses to AZD1222 COVID-19 vaccine. Combined were second doses at about 4 or about 12 weeks. In the case of this clone: The antigen is unknown.

Generated by immunoSEQ multiplex PCR, the TCRdb table keeps only in-frame clones and is missing some. The sample consists of over 110,000 clones, under 90% of them appearing once. Findings and limits, study-wide: Spike was spanned by vaccine-associated CD4 TCRs, with dominance at 160-218 and 743-854. Females outnumbered males among donors, who were mostly white British; clonal diversity was possibly underestimated. Reports indicate that nearly half of spike-specific TCRs are directed at unmutated variant regions.

V lost 6 bases to trimming and J lost 1 base; unmatched junction nucleotides: 5. CDR3 size: 14 residues. CDR1 WSHSY and CDR2 SAAADI come from the germline V gene. The V call is TRBV10-2, the J call TRBJ2-5; TRBD2 agrees at 7 bases. The sequencing here drew on peripheral blood, taken 28 days after the second AZD1222 dose. This clonotype originated in an adult who received the AZD1222 COVID-19 vaccine. This CDR3 reads CASSRGLVQETQYF. CDR3 nucleotide sequence: TGCGCCAGCAGCCGAGGACTAGTCCAAGAGACCCAGTACTTC.